This TCR beta chain comes out of a study of blood T cell repertoires in COVID-19. Study-wide context: Both acute and convalescent COVID-19 samples were obtained from the United States, Italy and Spain.

The table lists this clone with a few counts. Source study methods: Amplified reference gene primers provided the basis for estimating nucleated cell counts. Only in-frame clones appear in the TCRdb table, and some are missing; sequencing was by immunoSEQ multiplex PCR. The DNA was the basis for D and trimming; V, J and clone size are from that table. The sample has around 37,000 clones; around nine tenths are singletons. CDR1 and CDR2 (germline): MDHEN, SYDVKM. V trimming: 2 bases; J trimming: 2 bases; junction bases outside the gene matches: 4. CDR3 length equals 16 residues. Input material: peripheral blood. This receptor was taken from a human donor in a cohort sampled during active COVID-19. The chain links TRBV28 to TRBJ1-5, with 9 bases fitting TRBD1. In DNA, the CDR3 is TGTGCCAGCAGTTTAAGAACAGGGGGCGGCAATCAGCCCCAGCATTTT. It encodes CASSLRTGGGNQPQHF. Complete variable domain (other parts from reference TRBV28 and TRBJ1-5): DVKVTQSSRYLVKRTGEKVFLECVQDMDHENMFWYRQDPGLGLRLIYFSYDVKMKEKGDIPEGYSVSREKKERFSLILESASTNQTSMYLCASSLRTGGGNQPQHFGDGTRLSIL.